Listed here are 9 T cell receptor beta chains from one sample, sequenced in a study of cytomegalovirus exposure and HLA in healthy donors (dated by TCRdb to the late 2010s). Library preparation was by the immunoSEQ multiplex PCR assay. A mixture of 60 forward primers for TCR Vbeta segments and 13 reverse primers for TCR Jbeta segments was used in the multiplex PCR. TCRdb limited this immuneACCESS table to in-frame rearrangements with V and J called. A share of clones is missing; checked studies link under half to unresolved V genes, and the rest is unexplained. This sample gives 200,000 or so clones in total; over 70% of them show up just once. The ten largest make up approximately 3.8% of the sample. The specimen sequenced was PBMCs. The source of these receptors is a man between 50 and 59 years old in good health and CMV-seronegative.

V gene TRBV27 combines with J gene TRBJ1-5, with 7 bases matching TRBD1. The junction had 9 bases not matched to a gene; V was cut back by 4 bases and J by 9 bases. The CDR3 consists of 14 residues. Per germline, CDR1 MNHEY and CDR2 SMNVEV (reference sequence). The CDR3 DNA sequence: TGTGCCAGCAGTTCGGACCACAGGGGACGGCCCCAGCATTTT. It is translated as CASSSDHRGRPQHF.

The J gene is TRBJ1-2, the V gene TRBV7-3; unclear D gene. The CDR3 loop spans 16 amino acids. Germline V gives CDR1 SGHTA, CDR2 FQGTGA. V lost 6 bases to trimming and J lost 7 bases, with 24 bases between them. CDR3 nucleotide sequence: TGTGCCAGCAGTTTCATTCGGGCCTACCCCGAGGGTGGCTACACCTTC. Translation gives CASSFIRAYPEGGYTF.

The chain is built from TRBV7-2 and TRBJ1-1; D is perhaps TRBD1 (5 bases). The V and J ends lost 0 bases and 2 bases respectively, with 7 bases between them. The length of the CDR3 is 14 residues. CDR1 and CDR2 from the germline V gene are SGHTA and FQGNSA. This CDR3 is CASSLAGVNTEAFF. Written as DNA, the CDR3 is TGTGCCAGCAGCTTAGCAGGGGTAAACACTGAAGCTTTCTTT.

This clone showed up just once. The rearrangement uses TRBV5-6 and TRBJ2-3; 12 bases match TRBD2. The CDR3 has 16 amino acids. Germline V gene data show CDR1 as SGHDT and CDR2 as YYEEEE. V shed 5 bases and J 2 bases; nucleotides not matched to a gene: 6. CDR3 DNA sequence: TGTGCCAGCAGTTACACTAGCGGGGGGTTCACAGATACGCAGTATTTT. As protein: CASSYTSGGFTDTQYF.

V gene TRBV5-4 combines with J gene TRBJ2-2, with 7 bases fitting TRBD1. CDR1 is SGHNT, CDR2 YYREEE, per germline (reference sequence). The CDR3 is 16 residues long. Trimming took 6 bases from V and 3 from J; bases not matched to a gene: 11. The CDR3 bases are TGTGCCAGCACCTCGGGACAGCAAAGGGACACCGGGGAGCTGTTTTTT. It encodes CASTSGQQRDTGELFF.

In DNA, the CDR3 is TGTGCCAGCAGCTTAGATAGCGCGGGGGGCTCTAATGAGCAGTTCTTC. As protein: CASSLDSAGGSNEQFF. The V gene is TRBV7-6, the J gene TRBJ2-1; TRBD2 matches at 8 bases. V lost 1 base and J lost 7; bases outside the gene matches: 9. Germline V gene data show CDR1 as SGHVS and CDR2 as FNYEAQ. This CDR3 contains 16 residues.

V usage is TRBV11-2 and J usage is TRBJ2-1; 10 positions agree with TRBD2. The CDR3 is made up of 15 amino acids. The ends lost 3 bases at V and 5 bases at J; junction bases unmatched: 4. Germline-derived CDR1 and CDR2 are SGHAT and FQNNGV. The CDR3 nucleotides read TGTGCCAGCAGCTTTCTACTAGCGGGGCACAATGAGCAGTTCTTC. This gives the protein CASSFLLAGHNEQFF. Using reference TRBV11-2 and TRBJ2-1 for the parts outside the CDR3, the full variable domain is EAGVAQSPRYKIIEKRQSVAFWCNPISGHATLYWYQQILGQGPKLLIQFQNNGVVDDSQLPKDRFSAERLKGVDSTLKIQPAKLEDSAVYLCASSFLLAGHNEQFFGPGTRLTVL.

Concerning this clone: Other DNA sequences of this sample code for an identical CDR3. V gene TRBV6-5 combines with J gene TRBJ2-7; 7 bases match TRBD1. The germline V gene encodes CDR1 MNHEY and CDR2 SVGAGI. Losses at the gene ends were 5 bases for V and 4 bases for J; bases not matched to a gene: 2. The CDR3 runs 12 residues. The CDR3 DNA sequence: TGTGCCAGCAGTCTGGACAGGTACGAGCAGTACTTC. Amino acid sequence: CASSLDRYEQYF.

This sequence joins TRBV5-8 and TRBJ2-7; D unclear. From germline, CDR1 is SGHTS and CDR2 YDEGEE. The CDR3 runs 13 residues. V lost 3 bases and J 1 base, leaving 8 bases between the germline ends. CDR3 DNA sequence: TGTGCCAGCAGCTCATCCGGTTCCTACGAGCAGTACTTC. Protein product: CASSSSGSYEQYF.